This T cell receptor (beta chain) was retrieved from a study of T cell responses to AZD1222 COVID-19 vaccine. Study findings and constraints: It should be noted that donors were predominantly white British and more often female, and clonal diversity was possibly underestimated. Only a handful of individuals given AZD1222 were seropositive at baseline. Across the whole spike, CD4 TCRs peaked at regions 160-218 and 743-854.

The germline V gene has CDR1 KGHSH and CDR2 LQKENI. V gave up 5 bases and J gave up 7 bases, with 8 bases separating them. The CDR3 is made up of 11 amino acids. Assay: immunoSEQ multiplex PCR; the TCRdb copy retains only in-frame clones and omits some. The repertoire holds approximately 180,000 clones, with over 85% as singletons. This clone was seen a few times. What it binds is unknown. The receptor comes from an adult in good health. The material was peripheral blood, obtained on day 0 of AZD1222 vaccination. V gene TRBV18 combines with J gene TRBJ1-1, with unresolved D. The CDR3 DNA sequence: TGTGCCAGCTCAGCCGAAATTGAAGCTTTCTTT. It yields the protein CASSAEIEAFF.